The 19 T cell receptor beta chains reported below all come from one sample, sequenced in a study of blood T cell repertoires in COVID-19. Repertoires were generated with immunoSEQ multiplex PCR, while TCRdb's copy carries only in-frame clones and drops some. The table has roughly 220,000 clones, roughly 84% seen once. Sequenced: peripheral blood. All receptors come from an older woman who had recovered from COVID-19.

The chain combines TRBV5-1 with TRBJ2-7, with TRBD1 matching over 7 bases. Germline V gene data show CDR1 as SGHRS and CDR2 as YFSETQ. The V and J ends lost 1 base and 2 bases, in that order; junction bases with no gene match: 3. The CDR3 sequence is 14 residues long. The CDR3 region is CASSLYRGTYEQYF. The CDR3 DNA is TGCGCCAGCAGCTTGTACAGGGGAACCTACGAGCAGTACTTC.

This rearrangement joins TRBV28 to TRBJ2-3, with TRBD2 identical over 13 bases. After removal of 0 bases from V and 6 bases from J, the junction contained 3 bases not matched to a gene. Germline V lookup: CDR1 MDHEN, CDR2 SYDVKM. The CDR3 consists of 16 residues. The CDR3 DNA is TGTGCCAGCAGTTTATGGGGACTAGCGGGGCGGGATACGCAGTATTTT. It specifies CASSLWGLAGRDTQYF.

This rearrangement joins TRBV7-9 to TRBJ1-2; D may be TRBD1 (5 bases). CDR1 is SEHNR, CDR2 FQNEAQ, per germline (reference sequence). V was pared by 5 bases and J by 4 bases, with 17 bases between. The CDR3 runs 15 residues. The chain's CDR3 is CASSTRDSAGYGYTF. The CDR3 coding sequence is TGTGCCAGCAGCACAAGAGACAGCGCTGGCTATGGCTACACCTTC.

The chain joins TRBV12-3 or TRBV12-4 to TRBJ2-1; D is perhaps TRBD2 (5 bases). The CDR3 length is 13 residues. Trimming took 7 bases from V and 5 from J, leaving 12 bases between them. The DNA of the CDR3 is TGTGCCAGCACCCTACTAGTAAACAATGAGCAGTTCTTC. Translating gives CASTLLVNNEQFF.

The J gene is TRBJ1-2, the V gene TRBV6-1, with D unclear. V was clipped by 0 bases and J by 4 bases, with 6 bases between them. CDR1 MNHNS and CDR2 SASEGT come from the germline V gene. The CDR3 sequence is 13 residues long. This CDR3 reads CASSEAQFYGYTF. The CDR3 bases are TGTGCCAGCAGTGAAGCCCAGTTCTATGGCTACACCTTC.

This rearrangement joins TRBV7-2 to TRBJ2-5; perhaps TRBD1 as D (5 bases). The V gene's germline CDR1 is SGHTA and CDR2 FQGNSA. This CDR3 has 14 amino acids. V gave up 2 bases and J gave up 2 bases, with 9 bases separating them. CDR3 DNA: TGTGCCAGCAGCTTAACAGGTGGACAAGAGACCCAGTACTTC. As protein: CASSLTGGQETQYF.

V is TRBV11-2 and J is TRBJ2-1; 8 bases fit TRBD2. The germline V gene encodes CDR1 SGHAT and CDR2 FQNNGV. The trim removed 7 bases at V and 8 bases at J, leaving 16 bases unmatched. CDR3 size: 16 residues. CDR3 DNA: TGTGCCAGCATCGACCGAAGGCGGGGGGCCTTCGATGAGCAGTTCTTC. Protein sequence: CASIDRRRGAFDEQFF.

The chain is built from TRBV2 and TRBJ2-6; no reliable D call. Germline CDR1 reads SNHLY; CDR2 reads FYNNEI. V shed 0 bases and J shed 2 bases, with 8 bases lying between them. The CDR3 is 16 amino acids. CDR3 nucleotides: TGTGCCAGCAGTGAAGCGGCGGTCCCTGGGGCCAACGTCCTGACTTTC. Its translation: CASSEAAVPGANVLTF.

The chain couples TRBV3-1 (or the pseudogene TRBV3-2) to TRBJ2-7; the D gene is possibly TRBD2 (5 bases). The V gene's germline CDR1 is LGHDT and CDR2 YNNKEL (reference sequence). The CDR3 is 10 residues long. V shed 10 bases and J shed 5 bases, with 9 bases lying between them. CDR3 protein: CAIPGNEQYF. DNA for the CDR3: TGTGCCATCCCGGGGAACGAGCAGTACTTC.

CDR3 coding DNA: TGTGCCAGTAGTACACTAGCGGGGGACAATGAGCAGTTCTTC. This translates into CASSTLAGDNEQFF. This chain uses TRBV19 with TRBJ2-1; TRBD2 agrees at 11 bases. This CDR3 has 14 amino acids. The J segment lost 5 bases and the V segment lost 4 bases, leaving 1 base of the junction unmatched. CDR1 and CDR2 (germline): LNHDA, SQIVND (reference sequence).

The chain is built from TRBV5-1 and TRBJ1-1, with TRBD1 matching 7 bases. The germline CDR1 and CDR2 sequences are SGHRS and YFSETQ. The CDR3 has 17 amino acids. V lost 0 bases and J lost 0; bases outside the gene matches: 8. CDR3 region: CASSLVEGAGMNTEAFF. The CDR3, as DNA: TGCGCCAGCAGCTTGGTTGAGGGGGCGGGTATGAACACTGAAGCTTTCTTT.

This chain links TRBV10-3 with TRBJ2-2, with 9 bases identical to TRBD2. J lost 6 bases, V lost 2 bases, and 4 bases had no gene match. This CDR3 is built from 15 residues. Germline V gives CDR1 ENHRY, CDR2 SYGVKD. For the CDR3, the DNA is TGTGCCATCAGTGAGAGTAGCGGGGGTGCCGGGGAGCTGTTTTTT. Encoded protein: CAISESSGGAGELFF.

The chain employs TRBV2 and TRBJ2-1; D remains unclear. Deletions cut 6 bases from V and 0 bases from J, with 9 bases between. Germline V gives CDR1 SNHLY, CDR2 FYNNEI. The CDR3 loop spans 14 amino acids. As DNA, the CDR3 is TGTGCCAGCAGGGTTTACACCTCCTACAATGAGCAGTTCTTC. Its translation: CASRVYTSYNEQFF.

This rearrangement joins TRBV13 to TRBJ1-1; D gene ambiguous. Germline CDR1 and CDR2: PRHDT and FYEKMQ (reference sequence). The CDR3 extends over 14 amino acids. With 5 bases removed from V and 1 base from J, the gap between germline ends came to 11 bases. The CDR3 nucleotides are TGTGCCAGCAGCCCCGCGGGCAGGAACACTGAAGCTTTCTTT. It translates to CASSPAGRNTEAFF.

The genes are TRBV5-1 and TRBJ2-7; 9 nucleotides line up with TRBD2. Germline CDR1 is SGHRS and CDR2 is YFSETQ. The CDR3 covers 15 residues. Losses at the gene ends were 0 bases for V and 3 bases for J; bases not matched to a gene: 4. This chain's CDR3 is CASSLETSGLYEQYF. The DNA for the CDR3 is TGCGCCAGCAGCTTGGAGACTAGCGGACTCTACGAGCAGTACTTC.

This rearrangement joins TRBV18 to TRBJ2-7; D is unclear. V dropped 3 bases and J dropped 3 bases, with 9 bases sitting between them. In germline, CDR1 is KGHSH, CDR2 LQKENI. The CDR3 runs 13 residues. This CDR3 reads CASSPRHGYEQYF. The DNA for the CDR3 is TGTGCCAGCTCACCGAGACATGGCTACGAGCAGTACTTC.

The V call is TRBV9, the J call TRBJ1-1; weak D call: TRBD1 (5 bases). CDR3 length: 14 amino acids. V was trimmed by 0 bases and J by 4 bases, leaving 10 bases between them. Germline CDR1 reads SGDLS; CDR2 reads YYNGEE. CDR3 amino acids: CASSVDGGGTEAFF. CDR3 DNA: TGTGCCAGCAGCGTAGATGGGGGGGGCACTGAAGCTTTCTTT. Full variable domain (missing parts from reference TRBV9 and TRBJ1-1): DSGVTQTPKHLITATGQRVTLRCSPRSGDLSVYWYQQSLDQGLQFLIQYYNGEERAKGNILERFSAQQFPDLHSELNLSSLELGDSALYFCASSVDGGGTEAFFGQGTRLTVV.

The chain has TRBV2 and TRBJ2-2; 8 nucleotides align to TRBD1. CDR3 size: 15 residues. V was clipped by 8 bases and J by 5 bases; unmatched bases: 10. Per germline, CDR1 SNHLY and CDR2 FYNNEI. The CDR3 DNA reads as TGTGCCAGCTCTTCTGGACAGGGACGGACCGGGGAGCTGTTTTTT. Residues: CASSSGQGRTGELFF.

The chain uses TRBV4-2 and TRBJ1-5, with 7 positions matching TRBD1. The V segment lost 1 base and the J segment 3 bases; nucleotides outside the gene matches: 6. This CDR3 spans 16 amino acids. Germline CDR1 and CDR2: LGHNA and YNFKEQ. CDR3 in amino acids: CASSQGQGTVNQPQHF. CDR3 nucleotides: TGTGCCAGCAGCCAAGGGCAGGGGACAGTCAATCAGCCCCAGCATTTT.